This is a list of T cell receptor beta chains from one sample in a study of T cell repertoires in cytomegalovirus infection. Using its own MiXCR run on the reads, TCRdb lists one record per CDR3 protein. Here the sample spans 600,000 to 800,000 distinct CDR3 sequences, around 24% being singletons. The sample taken for sequencing was CD8+ T cells from PBMCs. The receptors derive from a human donor in good health (CMV status not recorded). Some clones in this sample may be carry-over from other donors' samples. The CDR3 runs from the conserved cysteine through the conserved F or W. D genes are given only for firm matches. Where a row states a size, it is once, few, many or the class of an expanded clone; other rows omit it.

v_call: TRBV7-9
clone_size: -
d_call: TRBD1
j_call: TRBJ2-3
cdr3_aa: CASSSPGQQASTDTQYF
cdr3_nt: TGTGCCAGCAGCTCACCGGGACAGCAAGCTAGCACAGATACGCAGTATTTT

v_call: TRBV6-1
clone_size: -
d_call: -
j_call: TRBJ2-3
cdr3_aa: CASRSPRTDTQYF
cdr3_nt: TGTGCCAGCCGATCACCGAGGACAGATACGCAGTATTTT

v_call: TRBV6-5
clone_size: -
d_call: TRBD1
j_call: TRBJ2-5
cdr3_aa: CASSPRDRPREAQYF
cdr3_nt: TGTGCCAGCAGCCCTAGGGACAGGCCAAGAGAAGCCCAGTACTTC

v_call: TRBV2
clone_size: few
d_call: -
j_call: TRBJ2-4
cdr3_aa: CASSERIAPRSKNIQYF
cdr3_nt: TGTGCCAGCAGTGAAAGGATCGCCCCCAGAAGCAAAAACATTCAGTACTTC

v_call: TRBV7-6
clone_size: many
d_call: TRBD2
j_call: TRBJ2-1
cdr3_aa: CASRSGGAYNEQFF
cdr3_nt: TGTGCCAGCAGATCCGGGGGGGCCTACAATGAGCAGTTCTTC

v_call: TRBV7-2
clone_size: -
d_call: -
j_call: TRBJ2-3
cdr3_aa: CASSLVGDGTDTQYF
cdr3_nt: TGTGCCAGCAGCTTAGTAGGGGACGGCACAGATACGCAGTATTTT

v_call: TRBV4-2
clone_size: -
d_call: -
j_call: TRBJ2-3
cdr3_aa: CASSHPILAEGRADTQYF
cdr3_nt: TGTGCCAGCAGCCACCCCATCCTGGCAGAGGGAAGAGCAGATACGCAGTATTTT

v_call: TRBV7-9
clone_size: many
d_call: -
j_call: TRBJ1-4
cdr3_aa: CASSLTGLNEKLFF
cdr3_nt: TGTGCCAGCAGCTTAACAGGGCTAAATGAAAAACTGTTTTTT

v_call: TRBV9
clone_size: -
d_call: TRBD2
j_call: TRBJ2-1
cdr3_aa: CASSVAPGGRANEQFF
cdr3_nt: TGTGCCAGCAGCGTAGCCCCAGGAGGGAGGGCCAATGAGCAGTTCTTC

v_call: TRBV5-1
clone_size: -
d_call: TRBD2
j_call: TRBJ2-2
cdr3_aa: CASSLGLAGADGELFF
cdr3_nt: TGCGCCAGCAGCTTGGGCCTAGCGGGGGCAGACGGGGAGCTGTTTTTT

v_call: TRBV4-1
clone_size: -
d_call: -
j_call: TRBJ1-1
cdr3_aa: CASSLLDDGGTEAFF
cdr3_nt: TGCGCCAGCAGCCTCCTAGACGACGGGGGCACTGAAGCTTTCTTT

v_call: TRBV6-5
clone_size: many
d_call: -
j_call: TRBJ1-1
cdr3_aa: CASSPQGLFGAEAFF
cdr3_nt: TGTGCCAGCAGTCCTCAGGGACTCTTTGGGGCTGAAGCTTTCTTT

v_call: TRBV5-3
clone_size: -
d_call: -
j_call: TRBJ1-1
cdr3_aa: CASSLGQNTKAFF
cdr3_nt: TGTGCCAGCAGCTTGGGGCAGAACACTAAAGCTTTCTTT

v_call: TRBV20-1
clone_size: -
d_call: TRBD1
j_call: TRBJ2-5
cdr3_aa: CSASDRVRETQYF
cdr3_nt: TGCAGTGCGTCGGACAGGGTGAGGGAGACCCAGTACTTC

v_call: TRBV7-6
clone_size: many
d_call: -
j_call: TRBJ1-6
cdr3_aa: CASSLPGDNSPLHF
cdr3_nt: TGTGCCAGCAGCTTACCAGGGGACAATTCACCCCTCCACTTT

v_call: TRBV28
clone_size: -
d_call: TRBD1
j_call: TRBJ2-1
cdr3_aa: CASSSDRTYNEQFF
cdr3_nt: TGTGCCAGCAGTTCGGACAGGACATACAATGAGCAGTTCTTC

v_call: TRBV5-4
clone_size: -
d_call: TRBD2
j_call: TRBJ2-3
cdr3_aa: CASSFVGGTFTDKQYF
cdr3_nt: TGTGCCAGCAGCTTCGTCGGGGGGACCTTCACAGATAAGCAGTATTTT

v_call: TRBV25-1
clone_size: many
d_call: -
j_call: TRBJ1-5
cdr3_aa: CASSESHPEGGSSNQPQHF
cdr3_nt: TGTGCCAGCAGTGAATCCCATCCGGAGGGAGGGTCTAGCAATCAGCCCCAGCATTTT

v_call: TRBV20-1
clone_size: -
d_call: TRBD1
j_call: TRBJ2-7
cdr3_aa: CSARSRDRVDEQYF
cdr3_nt: TGCAGTGCTAGGTCCCGGGACAGGGTCGACGAGCAGTACTTC

v_call: TRBV24-1
clone_size: -
d_call: -
j_call: TRBJ2-2
cdr3_aa: CATSEADKPNTGELFF
cdr3_nt: TGTGCCACCAGTGAAGCCGACAAGCCGAACACCGGGGAGCTGTTTTTT

v_call: TRBV4-3
clone_size: -
d_call: TRBD2
j_call: TRBJ2-1
cdr3_aa: CASSQDLGTINEQFF
cdr3_nt: TGCGCCAGCAGCCAAGACTTAGGGACTATTAATGAGCAGTTCTTC

v_call: TRBV20-1
clone_size: -
d_call: -
j_call: TRBJ2-2
cdr3_aa: CSALSGSTRELFF
cdr3_nt: TGCAGTGCTCTGAGCGGGTCCACCAGGGAGCTGTTTTTT

v_call: TRBV19
clone_size: -
d_call: -
j_call: TRBJ1-1
cdr3_aa: CASTIGRAGSTEAFF
cdr3_nt: TGTGCCAGTACCATCGGGAGGGCGGGGAGCACTGAAGCTTTCTTT

v_call: TRBV14
clone_size: -
d_call: -
j_call: TRBJ2-3
cdr3_aa: CASSQGAWADTQYF
cdr3_nt: TGTGCCAGCAGCCAAGGAGCGTGGGCAGATACGCAGTATTTT

v_call: TRBV24-1
clone_size: many
d_call: -
j_call: TRBJ2-5
cdr3_aa: CATSVPDRFWETQYF
cdr3_nt: TGTGCCACCAGTGTCCCTGACCGATTCTGGGAGACCCAGTACTTC

v_call: TRBV6-6
clone_size: -
d_call: TRBD1
j_call: TRBJ2-2
cdr3_aa: CASSTQGARTGELFF
cdr3_nt: TGTGCCAGCAGCACACAGGGGGCGAGGACCGGGGAGCTGTTTTTT

v_call: TRBV13
clone_size: -
d_call: TRBD1
j_call: TRBJ1-6
cdr3_aa: CASSMGQYNSPLHF
cdr3_nt: TGTGCCAGCAGCATGGGACAGTATAATTCACCCCTCCACTTT

v_call: TRBV7-3
clone_size: many
d_call: TRBD2
j_call: TRBJ2-3
cdr3_aa: CASSSVAGGSTDTQYF
cdr3_nt: TGTGCCAGCAGCTCAGTAGCGGGGGGGAGCACAGATACGCAGTATTTT

v_call: TRBV6-1
clone_size: -
d_call: TRBD2
j_call: TRBJ2-5
cdr3_aa: CASSGREPSGDYQETQYF
cdr3_nt: TGTGCCAGCAGTGGGAGGGAGCCTAGCGGGGATTACCAAGAGACCCAGTACTTC

v_call: TRBV7-8
clone_size: few
d_call: TRBD2
j_call: TRBJ2-7
cdr3_aa: CASSLKGAGGPDEQYF
cdr3_nt: TGTGCCAGCAGCTTAAAGGGGGCGGGGGGGCCGGATGAGCAGTACTTC

v_call: TRBV6-5
clone_size: -
d_call: -
j_call: TRBJ2-3
cdr3_aa: CASSLRWQDTDTQYF
cdr3_nt: TGTGCCAGCTCCTTGAGGTGGCAGGACACAGATACGCAGTATTTT

v_call: TRBV7-6
clone_size: many
d_call: TRBD2
j_call: TRBJ2-1
cdr3_aa: CASRGGGSYNEQFF
cdr3_nt: TGTGCCAGCAGGGGCGGGGGGTCCTACAATGAGCAGTTCTTC

v_call: TRBV7-6
clone_size: -
d_call: TRBD2
j_call: TRBJ2-7
cdr3_aa: CASSHGGGSYEQYF
cdr3_nt: TGTGCCAGCAGCCACGGGGGGGGGTCCTACGAGCAGTACTTC

v_call: TRBV10-3
clone_size: few
d_call: TRBD2
j_call: TRBJ2-3
cdr3_aa: CAIRVGTSSHHTQYF
cdr3_nt: TGTGCCATCAGGGTCGGGACTAGTAGTCACCATACGCAGTATTTT

v_call: TRBV7-9
clone_size: many
d_call: -
j_call: TRBJ2-2
cdr3_aa: CASSGNNRERGNRELFF
cdr3_nt: TGTGCCAGCAGCGGCAATAACAGGGAGCGCGGTAACCGGGAGCTGTTTTTT

v_call: TRBV28
clone_size: few
d_call: -
j_call: TRBJ2-3
cdr3_aa: CASSFGKEVRADTQYF
cdr3_nt: TGTGCCAGCAGTTTTGGAAAGGAGGTGAGGGCAGATACGCAGTATTTT

v_call: TRBV5-5
clone_size: -
d_call: -
j_call: TRBJ1-1
cdr3_aa: CASSFVRTNTEAFF
cdr3_nt: TGTGCCAGCAGCTTCGTGCGGACGAACACTGAAGCTTTCTTT

v_call: TRBV24-1
clone_size: few
d_call: TRBD2
j_call: TRBJ2-1
cdr3_aa: CATLRASGGDNEQFF
cdr3_nt: TGTGCCACCCTTCGAGCTAGCGGGGGGGATAATGAGCAGTTCTTC

v_call: TRBV11-1
clone_size: few
d_call: -
j_call: TRBJ2-3
cdr3_aa: CASSLRPGHNLTDTQYF
cdr3_nt: TGTGCCAGCAGCTTACGGCCGGGACACAACCTCACAGATACGCAGTATTTT

v_call: TRBV27
clone_size: few
d_call: -
j_call: TRBJ2-3
cdr3_aa: CASKIIGTLPQDTQYF
cdr3_nt: TGTGCCAGCAAAATTATCGGGACACTACCACAAGATACGCAGTATTTT

v_call: TRBV19
clone_size: -
d_call: -
j_call: TRBJ1-5
cdr3_aa: CASTHYGDQPQHF
cdr3_nt: TGTGCCAGTACTCACTATGGGGATCAGCCCCAGCATTTT

v_call: TRBV12-3/TRBV12-4
clone_size: few
d_call: -
j_call: TRBJ2-1
cdr3_aa: CASRGTGPYEQFF
cdr3_nt: TGTGCCAGCAGGGGGACCGGGCCCTATGAGCAGTTCTTC

v_call: TRBV6-2/TRBV6-3
clone_size: few
d_call: -
j_call: TRBJ1-3
cdr3_aa: CASIQTGQTAIYF
cdr3_nt: TGTGCCAGCATACAGACGGGACAAACGGCCATATATTTT

v_call: TRBV25-1
clone_size: -
d_call: -
j_call: TRBJ2-5
cdr3_aa: CASRRDGGKETQYF
cdr3_nt: TGTGCCAGCAGAAGGGATGGAGGGAAGGAGACCCAGTACTTC

v_call: TRBV7-8
clone_size: many
d_call: TRBD2
j_call: TRBJ2-3
cdr3_aa: CASSLWGLEADTQYF
cdr3_nt: TGTGCCAGCAGCTTATGGGGACTAGAAGCAGATACGCAGTATTTT